This TCR beta chain was profiled in a study of blood T cell repertoires in COVID-19. Study context: Material from acute and convalescent COVID-19 was sourced from the United States, Italy and Spain. Nucleic acid was either cDNA or gDNA, and it came from T cells, B-cell-depleted T cells, or PBMCs.

The CDR3 sequence is 15 residues long. V shed 7 bases and J 4 bases; nucleotides not matched to a gene: 5. Germline V CDR1 and CDR2: MNHEY, SVGAGI. Per the authors' pipeline: From reference gene primer amplification, estimates of nucleated cell counts were derived. Profiling relied on immunoSEQ multiplex PCR, and the TCRdb table lists in-frame clones only, not all of them. The DNA was the basis for D and trimming; V, J and clone size are from that table. The data contain under 350,000 clones, about 88% of them singletons. Source material: peripheral blood. The clonotype was recovered from a man younger than 35 with active or convalescent COVID-19. The V gene is TRBV6-5, the J gene TRBJ2-1; TRBD2 matches 12 bases. CDR3 sequence (DNA): TGTGCCAGCAATAGCCTAGCGGGAGGGTACAATGAGCAGTTCTTC. Amino acid sequence: CASNSLAGGYNEQFF.